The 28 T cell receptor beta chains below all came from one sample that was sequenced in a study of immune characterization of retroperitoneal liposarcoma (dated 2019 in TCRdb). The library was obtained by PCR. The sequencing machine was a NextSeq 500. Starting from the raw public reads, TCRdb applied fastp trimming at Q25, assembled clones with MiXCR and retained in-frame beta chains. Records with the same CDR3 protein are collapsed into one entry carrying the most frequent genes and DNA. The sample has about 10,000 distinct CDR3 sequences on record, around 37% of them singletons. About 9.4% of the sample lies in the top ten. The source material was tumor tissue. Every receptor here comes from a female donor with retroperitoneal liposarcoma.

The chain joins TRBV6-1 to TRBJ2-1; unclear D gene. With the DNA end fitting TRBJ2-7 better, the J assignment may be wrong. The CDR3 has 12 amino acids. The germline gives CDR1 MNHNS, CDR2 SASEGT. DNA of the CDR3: TGTGCCAGCCGCCATGGTTCCTACGAGCAGTACTTC. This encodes CASRHGSYEQYF.

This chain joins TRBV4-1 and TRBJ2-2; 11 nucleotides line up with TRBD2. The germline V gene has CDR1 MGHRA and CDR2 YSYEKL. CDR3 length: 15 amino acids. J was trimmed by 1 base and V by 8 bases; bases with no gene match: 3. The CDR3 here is CASCLAGGNTGELFF. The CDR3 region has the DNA TGCGCCAGCTGCCTAGCGGGAGGGAACACCGGGGAGCTGTTTTTT.

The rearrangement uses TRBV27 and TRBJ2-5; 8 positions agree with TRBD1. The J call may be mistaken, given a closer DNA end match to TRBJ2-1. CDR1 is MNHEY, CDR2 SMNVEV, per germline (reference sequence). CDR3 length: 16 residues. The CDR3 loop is CASSFRFGQGSGEQFF. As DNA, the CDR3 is TGTGCCAGCAGTTTCAGATTCGGACAGGGTAGTGGTGAGCAGTTCTTC.

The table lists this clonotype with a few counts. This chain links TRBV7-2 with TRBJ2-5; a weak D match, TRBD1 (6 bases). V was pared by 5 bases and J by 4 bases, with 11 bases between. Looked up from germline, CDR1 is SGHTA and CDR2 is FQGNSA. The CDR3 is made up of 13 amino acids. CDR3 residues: CASSTWTAETQYF. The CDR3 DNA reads TGTGCCAGCAGCACCTGGACAGCAGAGACCCAGTACTTC.

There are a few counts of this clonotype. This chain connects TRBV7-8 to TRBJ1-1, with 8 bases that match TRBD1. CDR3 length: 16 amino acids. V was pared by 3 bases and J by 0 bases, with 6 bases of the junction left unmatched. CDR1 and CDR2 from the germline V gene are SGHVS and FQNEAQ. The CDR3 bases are TGTGCCAGCAGCTTCAGGACAGGGCTTATGAACACTGAAGCTTTCTTT. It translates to CASSFRTGLMNTEAFF.

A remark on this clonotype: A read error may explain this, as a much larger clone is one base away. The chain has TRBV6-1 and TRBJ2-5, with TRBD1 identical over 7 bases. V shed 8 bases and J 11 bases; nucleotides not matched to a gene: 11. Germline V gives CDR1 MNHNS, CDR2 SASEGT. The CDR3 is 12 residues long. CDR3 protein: CASGYRGNEQYF. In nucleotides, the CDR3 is TGTGCCAGCGGCTACAGGGGTAATGAGCAGTACTTC.

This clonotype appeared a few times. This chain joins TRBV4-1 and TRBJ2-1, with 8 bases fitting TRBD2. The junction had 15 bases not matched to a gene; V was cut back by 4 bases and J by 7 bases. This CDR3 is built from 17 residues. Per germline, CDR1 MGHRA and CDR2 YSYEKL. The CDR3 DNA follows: TGCGCCAGCAGCCGGACCCTTGAGCGGGAGACTCGGAATGAGCAGTTCTTC. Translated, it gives CASSRTLERETRNEQFF.

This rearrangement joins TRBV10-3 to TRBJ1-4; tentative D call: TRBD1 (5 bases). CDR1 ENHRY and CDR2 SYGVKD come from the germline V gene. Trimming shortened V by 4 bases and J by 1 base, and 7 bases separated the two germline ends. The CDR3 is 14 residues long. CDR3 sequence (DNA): TGTGCCATCAGTGCGAGGGGAACTAATGAAAAACTGTTTTTT. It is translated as CAISARGTNEKLFF.

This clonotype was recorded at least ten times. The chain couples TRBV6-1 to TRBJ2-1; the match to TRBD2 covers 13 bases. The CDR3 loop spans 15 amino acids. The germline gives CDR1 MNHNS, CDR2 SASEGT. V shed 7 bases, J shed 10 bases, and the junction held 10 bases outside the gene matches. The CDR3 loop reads CASTLRTSGSGEQFF. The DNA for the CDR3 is TGTGCCAGCACCCTAAGGACTAGCGGGAGTGGGGAGCAGTTCTTC.

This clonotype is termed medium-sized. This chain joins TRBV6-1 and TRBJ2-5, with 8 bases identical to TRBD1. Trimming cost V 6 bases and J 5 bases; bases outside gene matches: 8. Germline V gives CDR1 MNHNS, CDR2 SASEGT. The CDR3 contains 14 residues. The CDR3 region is CASRRTGIVETQYF. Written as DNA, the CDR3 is TGTGCCAGCAGAAGGACAGGGATTGTGGAGACCCAGTACTTC.

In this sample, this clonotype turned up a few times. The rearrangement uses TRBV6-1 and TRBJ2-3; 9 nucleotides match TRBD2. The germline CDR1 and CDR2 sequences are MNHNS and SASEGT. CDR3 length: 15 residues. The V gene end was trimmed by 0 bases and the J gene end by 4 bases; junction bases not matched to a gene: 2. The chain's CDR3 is CASSEASGSPDTQYF. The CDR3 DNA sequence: TGTGCCAGCAGTGAAGCTAGCGGGAGCCCAGATACGCAGTATTTT.

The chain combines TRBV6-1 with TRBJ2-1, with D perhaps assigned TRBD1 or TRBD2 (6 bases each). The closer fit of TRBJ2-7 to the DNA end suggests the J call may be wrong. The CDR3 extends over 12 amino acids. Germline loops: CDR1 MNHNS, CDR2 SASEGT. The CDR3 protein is CASSPGDNEQYF. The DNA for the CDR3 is TGTGCCAGCAGCCCGGGGGACAATGAGCAGTACTTC.

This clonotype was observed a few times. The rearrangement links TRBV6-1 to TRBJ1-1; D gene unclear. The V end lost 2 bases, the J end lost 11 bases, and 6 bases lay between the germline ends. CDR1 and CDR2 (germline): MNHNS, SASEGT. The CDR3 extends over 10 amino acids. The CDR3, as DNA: TGTGCCAGCAGTGAATGGGTTGCTTTCTTT. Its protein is CASSEWVAFF.

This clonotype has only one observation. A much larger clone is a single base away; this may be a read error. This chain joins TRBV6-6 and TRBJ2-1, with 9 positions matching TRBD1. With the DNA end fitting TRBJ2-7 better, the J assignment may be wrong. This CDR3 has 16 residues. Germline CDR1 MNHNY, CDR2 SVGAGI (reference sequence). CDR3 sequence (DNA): TGTGCCAGCAGCGCTTTAGGGACAGGGATATACAATGAGCAGTACTTC. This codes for CASSALGTGIYNEQYF.

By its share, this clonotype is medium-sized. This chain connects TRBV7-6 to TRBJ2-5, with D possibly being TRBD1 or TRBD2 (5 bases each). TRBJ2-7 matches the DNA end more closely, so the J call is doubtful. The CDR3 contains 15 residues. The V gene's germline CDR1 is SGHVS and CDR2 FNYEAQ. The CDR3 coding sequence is TGTGCCAGCAGCACCCTGCATTACCGGGGCGACGAGCAGTACTTC. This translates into CASSTLHYRGDEQYF.

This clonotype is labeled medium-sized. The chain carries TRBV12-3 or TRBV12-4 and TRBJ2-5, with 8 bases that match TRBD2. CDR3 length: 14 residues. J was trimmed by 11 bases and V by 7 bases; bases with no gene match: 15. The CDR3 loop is CASTVAGSNNEQYF. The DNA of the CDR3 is TGTGCCAGCACGGTAGCGGGGAGTAACAATGAGCAGTACTTC.

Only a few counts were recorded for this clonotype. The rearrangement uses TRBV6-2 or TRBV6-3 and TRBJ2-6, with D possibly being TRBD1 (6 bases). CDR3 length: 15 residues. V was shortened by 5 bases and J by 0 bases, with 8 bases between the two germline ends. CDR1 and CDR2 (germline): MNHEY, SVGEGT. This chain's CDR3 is CASSKGHSGANVLTF. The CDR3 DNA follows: TGTGCCAGCAGTAAGGGACACTCTGGGGCCAACGTCCTGACTTTC.

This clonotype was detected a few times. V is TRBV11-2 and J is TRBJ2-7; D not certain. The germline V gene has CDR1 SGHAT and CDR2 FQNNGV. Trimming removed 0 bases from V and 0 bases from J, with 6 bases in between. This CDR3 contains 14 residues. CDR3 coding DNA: TGTGCCAGCAGCTTAGAGGTGGACTCCTACGAGCAGTACTTC. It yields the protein CASSLEVDSYEQYF. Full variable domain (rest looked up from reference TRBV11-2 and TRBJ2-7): EAGVAQSPRYKIIEKRQSVAFWCNPISGHATLYWYQQILGQGPKLLIQFQNNGVVDDSQLPKDRFSAERLKGVDSTLKIQPAKLEDSAVYLCASSLEVDSYEQYFGPGTRLTVT.

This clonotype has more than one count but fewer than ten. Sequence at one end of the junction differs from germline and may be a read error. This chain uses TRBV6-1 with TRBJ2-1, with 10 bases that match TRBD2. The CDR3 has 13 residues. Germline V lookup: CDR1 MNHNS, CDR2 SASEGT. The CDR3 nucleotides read TGTGCCAGCAGTGAAACCCGGGACCTAGCGGGAGACTTC. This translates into CASSETRDLAGDF.

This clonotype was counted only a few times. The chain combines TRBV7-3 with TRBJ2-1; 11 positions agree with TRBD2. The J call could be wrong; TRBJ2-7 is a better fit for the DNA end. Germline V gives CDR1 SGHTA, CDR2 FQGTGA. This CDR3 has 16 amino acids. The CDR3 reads CASSPIGLAGGNEQYF. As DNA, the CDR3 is TGTGCCAGCAGCCCAATTGGACTAGCGGGTGGCAATGAGCAGTACTTC.

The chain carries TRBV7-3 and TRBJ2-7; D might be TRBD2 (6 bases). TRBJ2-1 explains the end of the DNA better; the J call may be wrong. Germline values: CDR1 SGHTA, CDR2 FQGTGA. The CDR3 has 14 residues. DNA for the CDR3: TGTGCCAGCAGCCCCCAACGGGGGTCCTACGAGCAGTTCTTC. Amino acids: CASSPQRGSYEQFF.

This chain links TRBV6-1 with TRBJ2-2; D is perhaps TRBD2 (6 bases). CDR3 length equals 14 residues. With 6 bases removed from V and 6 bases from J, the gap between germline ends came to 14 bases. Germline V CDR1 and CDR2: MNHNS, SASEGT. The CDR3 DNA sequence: TGTGCCAGCAGAAAGGTGGGGGGACCCGGGGAGCTGTTTTTT. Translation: CASRKVGGPGELFF.

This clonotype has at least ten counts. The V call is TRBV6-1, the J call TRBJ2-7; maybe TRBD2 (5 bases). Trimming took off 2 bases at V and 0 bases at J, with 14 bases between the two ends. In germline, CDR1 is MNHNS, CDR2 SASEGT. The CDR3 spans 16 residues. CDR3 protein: CASSEYALASSYEQYF. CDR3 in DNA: TGTGCCAGCAGTGAATATGCGCTAGCCAGCTCCTACGAGCAGTACTTC.

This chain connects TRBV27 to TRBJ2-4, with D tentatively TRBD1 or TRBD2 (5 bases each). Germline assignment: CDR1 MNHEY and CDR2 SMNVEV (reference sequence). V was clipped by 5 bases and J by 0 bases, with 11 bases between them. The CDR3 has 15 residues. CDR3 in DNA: TGTGCCAGCAGTCCCGGGACCATAGCCAAAAACATTCAGTACTTC. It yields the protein CASSPGTIAKNIQYF.

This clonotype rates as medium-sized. CDR3 loop: CASSPQGTAYEQYF. The DNA for the CDR3 is TGTGCCAGCAGCCCCCAAGGGACAGCCTACGAGCAGTACTTC. The chain uses TRBV12-3 or TRBV12-4 and TRBJ2-7; TRBD1 matches at 7 bases. This CDR3 is built from 14 residues. With V trimmed by 6 bases and J by 2 bases, 7 bases remained unmatched.

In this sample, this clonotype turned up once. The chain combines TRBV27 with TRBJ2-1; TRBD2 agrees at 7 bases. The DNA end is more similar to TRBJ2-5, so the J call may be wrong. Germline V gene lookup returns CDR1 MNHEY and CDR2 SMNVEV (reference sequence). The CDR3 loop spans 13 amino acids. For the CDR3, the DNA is TGTGCCAGCAGGGGGAGGGGTCGGGAGACCCAGTACTTC. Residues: CASRGRGRETQYF.

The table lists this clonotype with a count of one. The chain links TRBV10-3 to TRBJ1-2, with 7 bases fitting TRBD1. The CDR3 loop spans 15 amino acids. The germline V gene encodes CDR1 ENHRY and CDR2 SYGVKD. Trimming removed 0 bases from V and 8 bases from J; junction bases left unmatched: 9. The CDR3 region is CAISESPLTGDGYTF. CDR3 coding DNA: TGTGCCATCAGTGAGTCGCCCCTTACAGGGGACGGCTACACCTTC.

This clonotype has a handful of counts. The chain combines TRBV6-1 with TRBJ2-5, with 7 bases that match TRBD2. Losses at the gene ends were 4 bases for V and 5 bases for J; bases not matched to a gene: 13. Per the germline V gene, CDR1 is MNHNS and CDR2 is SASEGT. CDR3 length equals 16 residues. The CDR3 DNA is TGTGCCAGCAGTGGGGGAGGGGTCGGGAGGCAGGAGACCCAGTACTTC. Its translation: CASSGGGVGRQETQYF.